This TCR beta chain was sequenced during a study of blood T cell repertoires in COVID-19. Study summary: Both acute and convalescent COVID-19 samples were obtained from the United States, Italy and Spain. Sources were T cells, B-cell-depleted T cells, or PBMCs; the material itself was cDNA or gDNA.

Profiling relied on immunoSEQ multiplex PCR, and the TCRdb table lists in-frame clones only, not all of them. The top ten clones hold about 5% of a sample with about 250,000 clones, around 80% of them seen once. In terms of age and location, participants ranged from roughly 18 to 90 years and lived in under 30 US areas. Individuals in the exposed group had encountered a COVID-19 case within 2 weeks preceding study entry. The CDR3 consists of 15 residues. Germline loops: CDR1 SEHNR, CDR2 FQNEAQ (reference sequence). Trimming removed 5 bases at V and 5 bases at J, with 19 bases between. The sequence derives from a middle-aged man who had been exposed to COVID-19. The chain is built from TRBV7-9 and TRBJ2-7; weak D call: TRBD1 (6 bases). Sequencing was performed on PBMCs or T cells enriched from blood (not recorded which). As DNA, the CDR3 is TGTGCCAGCAGCGCTACCGGGACACAGAGAGACGAGCAGTACTTC. Translated: CASSATGTQRDEQYF.